Listed here are 26 T cell receptor beta chains from one sample, sequenced in a study of shared clonotypes between healthy human individuals. TCRdb's table, derived via immunoSEQ multiplex PCR, lists solely in-frame clones and lacks some. The sample yields about 2.1 million clones, 80% to 95% seen once. Naive CD8 cells lacked CD45RO and underwent positive selection for CCR7, leaving out terminally differentiated effector memory CD45RA+ cells. Material: naive CD8+ T cells from PBMCs. These receptors all come from a man aged 18 to 35 in good health. Some clones in this sample may be carry-over from other donors' samples.

This chain uses TRBV6-5 with TRBJ2-2, with 9 bases matching TRBD2. Germline trimming cut 2 bases from V and 7 bases from J; bases unmatched to any gene: 8. In germline, CDR1 is MNHEY, CDR2 SVGAGI. There are 16 residues in the CDR3. CDR3 bases: TGTGCCAGCAGTTACGCCTGGGGACTAGCCGGCGGGGAGCTGTTTTTT. Translating it yields CASSYAWGLAGGELFF.

J is TRBJ1-5 and V is TRBV6-6; D ambiguous. From germline, CDR1 is MNHNY and CDR2 SVGAGI (reference sequence). The germline V and J ends were trimmed by 4 bases and 3 bases, with 7 bases remaining between them. The CDR3 length is 13 residues. The CDR3 coding sequence is TGTGCCAGCAGTTCGATTCTCAATCAGCCCCAGCATTTT. It translates to CASSSILNQPQHF.

The chain couples TRBV4-1 to TRBJ2-5; TRBD1 matches 9 bases. The J segment lost 5 bases and the V segment lost 4 bases, leaving 8 bases of the junction unmatched. From germline, CDR1 is MGHRA and CDR2 YSYEKL. CDR3 length: 15 residues. DNA for the CDR3: TGCGCCAGCAGCCGCACCGGGACAGGGAGGGAGACCCAGTACTTC. Translation: CASSRTGTGRETQYF.

The chain employs TRBV7-6 and TRBJ2-3; 14 nucleotides align to TRBD2. V lost 5 bases, J lost 4 bases, and 8 bases stayed unmatched. CDR3 length: 17 residues. The V gene's germline CDR1 is SGHVS and CDR2 FNYEAQ. The CDR3 nucleotides are TGTGCCAGCAGCCCCAGACTAGCGGGAGGGCCGGCAGATACGCAGTATTTT. Translated, it gives CASSPRLAGGPADTQYF.

The chain couples TRBV11-2 to TRBJ2-7; D remains unclear. The V end was cut by 1 base, the J end by 5 bases, with 15 bases between. The CDR3 totals 15 residues. Germline CDR1 and CDR2: SGHAT and FQNNGV. The CDR3 spells CASSLGLGPVHEQYF. The CDR3 DNA follows: TGTGCCAGCAGCTTAGGTTTAGGGCCGGTCCACGAGCAGTACTTC.

The rearrangement links TRBV11-2 to TRBJ1-1; D is ambiguous. Germline-derived CDR1 and CDR2 are SGHAT and FQNNGV. V lost 1 base and J 3 bases, leaving 9 bases between the germline ends. The CDR3 is 14 amino acids. The CDR3 coding sequence is TGTGCCAGCAGCTTAGTTTTCGGGGACACTGAAGCTTTCTTT. It is translated as CASSLVFGDTEAFF.

This chain uses TRBV11-3 with TRBJ1-1; D is possibly TRBD1 (6 bases). Germline CDR1 and CDR2: SGHNT and YENEEA. The germline V and J ends were trimmed by 7 bases and 8 bases, with 11 bases remaining between them. CDR3 length: 11 residues. CDR3 sequence: CASKGEGEAFF. In DNA form, the CDR3 reads TGTGCCAGCAAGGGGGAGGGCGAAGCTTTCTTT.

This chain links TRBV7-2 with TRBJ2-3, with 7 bases that match TRBD2. The ends lost 0 bases at V and 1 base at J; junction bases unmatched: 13. CDR3 length equals 19 residues. Looked up from germline, CDR1 is SGHTA and CDR2 is FQGNSA. CDR3 loop: CASSLAIVAGVDRTDTQYF. In nucleotides, the CDR3 is TGTGCCAGCAGCTTAGCAATAGTGGCGGGAGTAGACCGCACAGATACGCAGTATTTT.

This rearrangement joins TRBV7-9 to TRBJ1-2; weak D call: TRBD1 (6 bases). Trimming shortened V by 5 bases and J by 6 bases, and 16 bases separated the two germline ends. This CDR3 comprises 14 residues. Germline V lookup: CDR1 SEHNR, CDR2 FQNEAQ (reference sequence). The DNA for the CDR3 is TGTGCCAGCAGCCTGGGAATTGGGGGCCATGGCTACACCTTC. Its protein product is CASSLGIGGHGYTF.

V gene TRBV6-1 combines with J gene TRBJ1-2; possibly TRBD1 for D (5 bases). The germline V gene has CDR1 MNHNS and CDR2 SASEGT. Trimming shortened V by 3 bases and J by 4 bases, and 15 bases separated the two germline ends. This CDR3 has 15 residues. CDR3 coding DNA: TGTGCCAGCAGTGAGGGTGGCAGGGCACCCTATGGCTACACCTTC. Translation gives CASSEGGRAPYGYTF.

V is TRBV7-6 and J is TRBJ2-7; TRBD2 might be the D (5 bases). Trimming pared 5 bases from V and 0 bases from J, leaving 17 bases between. This CDR3 has 16 residues. CDR1 is SGHVS and CDR2 is FNYEAQ in the germline V gene. CDR3 DNA: TGTGCCAGCAGCCCCTCTGGAGGCCCCAGCTCCTACGAGCAGTACTTC. This gives the protein CASSPSGGPSSYEQYF.

The V call is TRBV15, the J call TRBJ2-3, with D unresolved. The V end lost 5 bases, the J end lost 5 bases, and 14 bases lay between the germline ends. Germline loops: CDR1 LNHNV, CDR2 YYDKDF (reference sequence). CDR3 length: 14 amino acids. The CDR3 spells CATSGPPGEDTQYF. CDR3 coding DNA: TGTGCCACCAGCGGCCCCCCAGGAGAAGATACGCAGTATTTT.

The chain employs TRBV19 and TRBJ2-5; D is unclear. Germline V CDR1 and CDR2: LNHDA, SQIVND (reference sequence). The CDR3 is made up of 14 amino acids. Deletions cut 3 bases from V and 1 base from J, with 9 bases between. CDR3 nucleotide sequence: TGTGCCAGTAGTATTCGGGCAGTCCAAGAGACCCAGTACTTC. This codes for CASSIRAVQETQYF.

The gene calls are TRBV7-2 and TRBJ2-7, with 7 bases fitting TRBD1. Germline V CDR1 and CDR2: SGHTA, FQGNSA. V gave up 4 bases and J gave up 4 bases; unmatched junction bases: 10. This CDR3 spans 15 amino acids. CDR3 bases: TGTGCCAGCAGCTGGGTGGTCAGGGGGACGTACGAGCAGTACTTC. It is translated as CASSWVVRGTYEQYF.

The rearrangement uses TRBV27 and TRBJ2-1, with D uncertain. This CDR3 comprises 16 residues. The ends were cut back, 5 bases at V and 1 base at J, with 15 bases in the middle. CDR1 and CDR2 (germline): MNHEY, SMNVEV (reference sequence). The CDR3 nucleotides are TGTGCCAGCAGTACCGTTTCGAGTGGATCCTACAATGAGCAGTTCTTC. The encoded protein is CASSTVSSGSYNEQFF.

Points on this clone: Other DNA sequences in this sample translate to the same CDR3. The chain uses TRBV7-9 and TRBJ2-1; 7 bases map to TRBD2. Trimming at V came to 1 base and at J to 4 bases, leaving 4 bases not matched to a gene. The length of the CDR3 is 15 residues. CDR1 SEHNR and CDR2 FQNEAQ come from the germline V gene (reference sequence). The CDR3 protein is CASSLGAGVYNEQFF. The CDR3 DNA reads as TGTGCCAGCAGCTTAGGTGCGGGAGTATACAATGAGCAGTTCTTC.

The V call is TRBV5-4, the J call TRBJ2-7; 7 bases fit TRBD2. Unmatched junction bases numbered 9, after V lost 1 base and J lost 2 bases. Germline V gene data show CDR1 as SGHNT and CDR2 as YYREEE (reference sequence). CDR3 length: 16 amino acids. CDR3 residues: CASSLLSGGGTYEQYF. CDR3 coding DNA: TGTGCCAGCAGCTTGTTAAGTGGCGGGGGAACCTACGAGCAGTACTTC. The complete variable domain, with remaining parts taken from reference TRBV5-4 and TRBJ2-7, reads ETGVTQSPTHLIKTRGQQVTLRCSSQSGHNTVSWYQQALGQGPQFIFQYYREEENGRGNFPPRFSGLQFPNYSSELNVNALELDDSALYLCASSLLSGGGTYEQYFGPGTRLTVT.

The chain employs TRBV10-2 and TRBJ1-2; 9 bases are a match to TRBD1. The CDR3 is made up of 15 amino acids. Germline lookup yields CDR1 WSHSY and CDR2 SAAADI. With V trimmed by 0 bases and J by 6 bases, 5 bases remained unmatched. The CDR3, as DNA: TGCGCCAGCAGTGAGTCTTACAGGGGGCAAAATGGCTACACCTTC. As protein: CASSESYRGQNGYTF.

In regard to this clone: This same CDR3 is encoded by further DNA sequences in the sample. J is TRBJ2-1 and V is TRBV7-9, with 7 bases that match TRBD2. The CDR3 has 16 amino acids. Germline V gene sequence: CDR1 SEHNR, CDR2 FQNEAQ (reference sequence). V lost 4 bases, J lost 0 bases, and 6 bases stayed unmatched. CDR3 nucleotide sequence: TGTGCCAGCAGCTCCCGGGGGGAGAGCTCCTACAATGAGCAGTTCTTC. Amino acid sequence: CASSSRGESSYNEQFF.

This chain uses TRBV27 with TRBJ1-1; possibly TRBD1 for D (6 bases). Germline CDR1 and CDR2: MNHEY and SMNVEV (reference sequence). The V end lost 7 bases, the J end lost 2 bases, and 14 bases lay between the germline ends. The CDR3 contains 14 residues. CDR3 in DNA: TGTGCCAGCACCGTGGGGGGCGGAAACACTGAAGCTTTCTTT. Amino acids: CASTVGGGNTEAFF.

The CDR3 DNA follows: TGTGCCAGCAGCGGACTGGGCACCACAGATACGCAGTATTTT. This translates into CASSGLGTTDTQYF. This rearrangement joins TRBV9 to TRBJ2-3, with D hard to call. CDR3 length: 14 amino acids. Trimming pared 3 bases from V and 2 bases from J, leaving 10 bases between. Germline V gene lookup returns CDR1 SGDLS and CDR2 YYNGEE.

On this clone itself: Other DNA sequences of this sample code for an identical CDR3. The chain links TRBV7-9 to TRBJ2-7; D is perhaps TRBD2 (6 bases). This CDR3 has 12 amino acids. With 4 bases removed from V and 6 bases from J, the gap between germline ends came to 10 bases. Germline CDR1 and CDR2: SEHNR and FQNEAQ (reference sequence). The DNA of the CDR3 is TGTGCCAGCAGCTCCCCCGGGGGCGAGCAGTACTTC. The encoded protein is CASSSPGGEQYF.

As for this clone: Other DNA sequences of this sample code for an identical CDR3. CDR3 region: CATEGGSSGNTIYF. The CDR3 nucleotides read TGTGCCACGGAGGGGGGCAGCTCTGGAAACACCATATATTTT. V gene TRBV10-3 combines with J gene TRBJ1-3; D possibly corresponds to TRBD1 (6 bases). CDR1 is ENHRY and CDR2 is SYGVKD in the germline V gene. CDR3 length equals 14 residues. Trimming pared 10 bases from V and 0 bases from J, leaving 13 bases between.

Turning to this clone: The sample carries other DNA sequences with the same CDR3. The gene calls are TRBV19 and TRBJ2-7; tentative D call: TRBD1 (7 bases). The CDR3 runs 14 residues. Trimming took 5 bases from V and 1 from J, leaving 12 bases between them. CDR1 LNHDA and CDR2 SQIVND come from the germline V gene (reference sequence). The CDR3 nucleotides are TGTGCCAGTAGTGGCGGGACAGCTTCCTACGAGCAGTACTTC. Protein sequence: CASSGGTASYEQYF.

The J gene is TRBJ1-4, the V gene TRBV6-1, with D hard to call. V was pared by 6 bases and J by 11 bases, with 22 bases between. CDR1 MNHNS and CDR2 SASEGT come from the germline V gene. CDR3 length equals 15 residues. In DNA, the CDR3 is TGTGCCAGCAGGATCAACCCCCGTCACCTCGAGAAACTGTTTTTT. Amino acid sequence: CASRINPRHLEKLFF.

This chain uses TRBV27 with TRBJ2-1; D tentatively reads TRBD1 or TRBD2 (5 bases each). Trimming cost V 8 bases and J 3 bases, with 20 bases left between them. Germline loops: CDR1 MNHEY, CDR2 SMNVEV (reference sequence). This CDR3 spans 16 amino acids. CDR3 nucleotide sequence: TGTGCCAGCCGCCTGGGGGTGGGTAATGTCTACAATGAGCAGTTCTTC. This translates into CASRLGVGNVYNEQFF.